The sequence of this T cell receptor beta chain was determined in a study of CD8 T cells in Susac syndrome. Overall study: The Susac syndrome patients that were sequenced included roughly six with active disease and roughly eight in remission. Notes on the study in general: The authors found no clonal expansion in Susac syndrome CD4+ T cell repertoires.

Concerning this clonotype itself: Its antigen is as yet unknown.

RNA in amounts of roughly 0.5 to 1 ug was reverse transcribed with random hexamers. Amplification of TCR beta CDR3 was carried out by immunoSEQ multiplex PCR, which covered 54 Vbeta and 13 Jbeta segments. TCRdb recomputed calls from the immunoSEQ multiplex PCR reads with MiXCR, one row per CDR3 protein. The table includes around 170,000 distinct CDR3 sequences, around 95% detected once. V lost 0 bases and J lost 4; bases outside the gene matches: 9. Germline values: CDR1 MNHEY, CDR2 SVGAGI. This CDR3 has 17 amino acids. This chain links TRBV6-5 with TRBJ2-3, with 8 bases lining up with TRBD1. This receptor was identified in a human donor with Susac syndrome. The source material was CD4+ T cells from PBMCs. As DNA, the CDR3 is TGTGCCAGCAGTTACTCTCCAGGGGGCTTCGCCGCAGATACGCAGTATTTT. It encodes CASSYSPGGFAADTQYF.